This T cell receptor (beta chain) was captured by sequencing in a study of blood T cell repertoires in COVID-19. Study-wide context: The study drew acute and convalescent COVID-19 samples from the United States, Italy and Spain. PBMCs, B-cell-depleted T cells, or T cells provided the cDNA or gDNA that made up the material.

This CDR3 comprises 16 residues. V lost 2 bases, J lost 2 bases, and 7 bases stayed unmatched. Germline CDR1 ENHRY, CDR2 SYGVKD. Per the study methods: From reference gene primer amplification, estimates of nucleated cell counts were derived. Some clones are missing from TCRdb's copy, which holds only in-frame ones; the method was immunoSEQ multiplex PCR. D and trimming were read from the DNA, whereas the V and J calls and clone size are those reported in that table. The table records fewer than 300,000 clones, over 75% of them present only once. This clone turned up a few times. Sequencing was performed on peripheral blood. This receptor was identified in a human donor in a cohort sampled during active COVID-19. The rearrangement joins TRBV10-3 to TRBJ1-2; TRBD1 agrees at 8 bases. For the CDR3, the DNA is TGTGCCATCAGTGAGGGACAGGGAATGTCAAACTATGGCTACACCTTC. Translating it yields CAISEGQGMSNYGYTF.